What follows is one T cell receptor (beta chain) and its context. Methods used by the authors: Reference gene primer amplification yielded estimated nucleated cell counts. Method: immunoSEQ multiplex PCR; TCRdb's copy keeps in-frame clones and lacks some. The V and J calls and clone size were taken over from that table, and D and trimming were inferred from the DNA. The data hold about 74,000 clones, with around 88% observed a single time. The data were obtained in a study of blood T cell repertoires in COVID-19. About the research overall: The United States, Italy and Spain were the sources of the acute and convalescent COVID-19 samples. PBMCs, B-cell-depleted T cells, or T cells provided the cDNA or gDNA that made up the material.

CDR3 length: 15 amino acids. Germline loops: CDR1 LGHNA, CDR2 YNFKEQ. Trimming removed 4 bases at V and 4 bases at J, with 14 bases between. The specimen sequenced was peripheral blood. This TCR derives from a woman older than 75 with active or convalescent COVID-19. This chain links TRBV4-2 with TRBJ1-3, with D perhaps TRBD1 (5 bases). CDR3 sequence: CASSPFGGKGNTIYF. As DNA, the CDR3 is TGTGCCAGCAGCCCCTTTGGGGGGAAAGGAAACACCATATATTTT.